This T cell receptor (beta chain) was sequenced in a study of blood T cell repertoires in COVID-19 (dated by TCRdb to 2020 to 2022). Turning to the overall study: Samples from collaborators originated in the United States, Italy and Spain and spanned both the acute and convalescent phases of COVID-19. The material from the prospective study consisted of cDNA or gDNA derived from T cells, B-cell-depleted T cells, or PBMCs. The dataset comprised deeply sampled blood TCRbeta repertoires from subjects exposed to, actively infected with, or recovered from COVID-19. The repertoires were made available in a free public database intended to serve as a resource for research on the immune response to SARS-CoV-2. Samples came from the ongoing ImmuneRACE study (first 160 participants) plus 1,254 subjects from 6 global collaborators. Sample metadata almost always included a de-identified subject ID, COVID-19 status, age in years and sex. Where HLA class I and class II types were available, the types were taken from metadata supplied by the sample provider, not from assay-based typing.

To note about this clone: The antigen it recognizes is unknown. No base qualities exist here, and no much larger clone lies one base off it.

The collaborating institutions used their own protocols to collect whole blood in K2EDTA tubes. For TCRbeta analysis, collaborators shipped samples in one of three forms: frozen whole blood, isolated PBMCs, or DNA extracted from either of those sample types. TCRbeta CDR3 regions were amplified from genomic DNA by means of the immunoSEQ Assay, a bias-controlled multiplex PCR. The paper's processing steps were these. Nucleated cell counts per sample were estimated from amplification of reference gene primers within the assay. To quantify the absolute abundance of each unique TCRbeta CDR3 rearrangement, sequence reads were collapsed and filtered. Productive Simpson clonality was computed per sample as the square root of Simpson's diversity index over productive rearrangements. TCRdb obtained this table from immuneACCESS and retained in-frame rearrangements with V and J assigned. These tables miss some clones; where compared with another copy, unresolved V genes account for less than half of the shortfall, and the remainder is unexplained. V and J calls and clone size are copied from that table; D and trimming were computed from the DNA. For this sample there are more than 15,000 clones; 70% to 90% appear just once. 52% of the sample rests with the top ten.

The paper's findings and limits, for the study overall: Clinical and demographic metadata were provided uncurated, with the amount varying by source and participant.

The sequence was collected from a man aged 55 to 70 with acute or convalescent COVID-19. Sequenced: peripheral blood.

The CDR3: CASSIGASTDTQYF. The DNA reads TGTGCCAGTAGTATTGGGGCTAGCACAGATACGCAGTATTTT. In this chain, TRBV19 is recombined with TRBJ2-3, with TRBD1 as a weak D call on 5 bases. Sequences LNHDA (CDR1) and SQIVND (CDR2) are obtained from the germline V gene (reference sequence). V is shortened by 3 bases, J by 0 bases, and the region joining them spans 7 bases. The CDR3 holds 14 amino acids from the cysteine to the phenylalanine. Only the CDR3 region is kept as DNA, spanning 42 bases read in frame from base 1. With all but the CDR3 taken from the reference TRBV19 and TRBJ2-3 genes, the full variable domain is: DGGITQSPKYLFRKEGQNVTLSCEQNLNHDAMYWYRQDPGQGLRLIYYSQIVNDFQKGDIAEGYSVSREKKESFPLTVTSAQKNPTAFYLCASSIGASTDTQYFGPGTRLTVL.